One sample yielded the 6 T cell receptor beta chains listed below, sequenced in a study of early stage breast cancer tumors (dated by TCRdb to the late 2010s). Receptors were amplified or captured by the immunoSEQ multiplex PCR assay. TCRdb holds this immuneACCESS table with in-frame rearrangements only. Some clones are missing; in checked studies, unresolved V genes explain under half, and the rest has no known cause. The sample table shows about 72,000 clones, and under 85% are seen once. The ten most abundant clones make up more than 3% of the sample. Material: blood. The receptors were gathered from a person aged 55 to 75 with breast cancer.

The chain recombines TRBV28 with TRBJ1-5; TRBD1 might be the D (6 bases). The CDR3 consists of 15 residues. V was pared by 2 bases and J by 6 bases, with 14 bases between. Germline CDR1 MDHEN, CDR2 SYDVKM. The CDR3 DNA sequence: TGTGCCAGCAGTTTACTGGGGGGCGTCGGTCAGCCCCAGCATTTT. This gives the protein CASSLLGGVGQPQHF.

The gene calls are TRBV6-6 and TRBJ2-1; no reliable D call. Trimming left V 2 bases short and J 8 bases short, with 7 bases between. The length of the CDR3 is 12 residues. Germline CDR1 MNHNY, CDR2 SVGAGI (reference sequence). CDR3 sequence reads: CASSYGNDEQFF. The CDR3 DNA is TGTGCCAGCAGTTACGGGAACGATGAGCAGTTCTTC.

The J gene is TRBJ2-4, the V gene TRBV5-6; D perhaps matches TRBD2 (5 bases). The CDR3 runs to 12 residues. Germline V gives CDR1 SGHDT, CDR2 YYEEEE. The V and J ends lost 0 bases and 9 bases respectively, with 7 bases between them. In DNA, the CDR3 is TGTGCCAGCAGCTTGGCCGCGGGCATTCAGTACTTC. Protein sequence: CASSLAAGIQYF.

CDR3 sequence reads: CAQPARALPRETQYF. The CDR3 DNA follows: TGTGCACAACCGGCCAGGGCCCTCCCCAGGGAGACCCAGTACTTC. The V call is TRBV21-1, the J call TRBJ2-5; TRBD1 is the table's D call, not checked against the DNA. TRBV21-1 is labeled a pseudogene. This CDR3 is 15 amino acids long.

The chain joins TRBV5-1 to TRBJ1-6; D perhaps matches TRBD1 (6 bases). The CDR3 is 16 amino acids. Per the germline V gene, CDR1 is SGHRS and CDR2 is YFSETQ. V was pared by 4 bases and J by 12 bases, with 23 bases between. The CDR3 here is CASSPGGRGNSGPLHF. The CDR3 bases are TGCGCCAGCAGCCCCGGGGGGCGCGGTAATTCGGGACCCCTCCACTTT.

The chain recombines TRBV5-1 with TRBJ2-7, with D hard to call. Trimming stripped 2 bases from V and 9 bases from J, with 18 bases between. This CDR3 spans 14 amino acids. Germline V lookup: CDR1 SGHRS, CDR2 YFSETQ. The CDR3 loop is CASSFGQSDQGQYF. Here the CDR3 DNA reads TGCGCCAGCAGCTTCGGGCAGTCGGACCAAGGGCAGTACTTC.